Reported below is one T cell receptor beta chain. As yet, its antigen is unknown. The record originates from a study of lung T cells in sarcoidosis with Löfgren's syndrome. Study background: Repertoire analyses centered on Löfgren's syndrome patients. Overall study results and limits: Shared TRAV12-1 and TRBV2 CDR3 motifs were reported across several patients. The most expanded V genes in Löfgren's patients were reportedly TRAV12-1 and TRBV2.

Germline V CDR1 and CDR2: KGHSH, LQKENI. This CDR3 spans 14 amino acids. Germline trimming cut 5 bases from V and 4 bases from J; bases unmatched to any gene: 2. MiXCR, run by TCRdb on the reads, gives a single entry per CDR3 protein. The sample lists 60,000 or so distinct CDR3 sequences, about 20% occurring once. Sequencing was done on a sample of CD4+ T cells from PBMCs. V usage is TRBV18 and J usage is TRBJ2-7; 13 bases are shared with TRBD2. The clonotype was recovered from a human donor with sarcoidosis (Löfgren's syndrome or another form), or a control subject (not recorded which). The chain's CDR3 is CASSSTSGGYEQYF. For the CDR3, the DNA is TGTGCCAGCTCATCGACTAGCGGGGGGTACGAGCAGTACTTC.